Below are 7 T cell receptor beta chains sequenced from a single sample in a study of cytomegalovirus exposure and HLA in healthy donors. The PCR was carried out with 60 Vbeta primers and 13 Jbeta primers. The protocol was immunoSEQ multiplex PCR, while the TCRdb copy is restricted to in-frame clones and leaves out a portion. Among some 130,000 clones listed, roughly 71% were seen once. The sample taken for sequencing was PBMCs. All receptors derive from a man younger than 45 in good health and CMV-seronegative.

This clone was seen once. The chain links TRBV11-2 to TRBJ2-3, with 12 bases aligning to TRBD2. The length of the CDR3 is 18 residues. V gave up 4 bases and J gave up 0 bases; unmatched junction bases: 8. CDR1 and CDR2 (germline): SGHAT, FQNNGV. The CDR3 here is CASSWHTGTSGSTDTQYF. The CDR3 bases are TGTGCCAGCAGCTGGCATACCGGGACTAGCGGGAGCACAGATACGCAGTATTTT. Based on the CDR3 plus reference TRBV11-2 and TRBJ2-3, the full variable domain is EAGVAQSPRYKIIEKRQSVAFWCNPISGHATLYWYQQILGQGPKLLIQFQNNGVVDDSQLPKDRFSAERLKGVDSTLKIQPAKLEDSAVYLCASSWHTGTSGSTDTQYFGPGTRLTVL.

The rearrangement links TRBV7-2 to TRBJ1-5; D may be TRBD1 (5 bases). The germline V gene has CDR1 SGHTA and CDR2 FQGNSA. V gave up 2 bases and J gave up 7 bases, with 15 bases separating them. This CDR3 is built from 15 residues. CDR3 amino acids: CASSLTWGGLQPQHF. CDR3 coding DNA: TGTGCCAGCAGCTTAACGTGGGGGGGATTGCAGCCCCAGCATTTT.

The chain is built from TRBV14 and TRBJ1-1; 10 bases are shared with TRBD1. This CDR3 is 17 amino acids long. CDR1 and CDR2 from the germline V gene are SGHDN and FVKESK. The V segment lost 1 base and the J segment 0 bases; nucleotides outside the gene matches: 5. The CDR3 protein is CASSQADRGPVNTEAFF. CDR3 DNA sequence: TGTGCCAGCAGCCAAGCCGACAGGGGGCCCGTGAACACTGAAGCTTTCTTT.

The V call is TRBV2, the J call TRBJ2-3; the match to TRBD1 covers 10 bases. Losses at the gene ends were 6 bases for V and 3 bases for J; bases not matched to a gene: 9. The V gene's germline CDR1 is SNHLY and CDR2 FYNNEI. The CDR3 has 16 amino acids. CDR3 coding DNA: TGTGCCAGCAGAAGACAGGGGGCGGCTGCGACAGATACGCAGTATTTT. It encodes CASRRQGAAATDTQYF. The full variable domain, rest sourced from reference TRBV2 and TRBJ2-3, is EPEVTQTPSHQVTQMGQEVILRCVPISNHLYFYWYRQILGQKVEFLVSFYNNEISEKSEIFDDQFSVERPDGSNFTLKIRSTKLEDSAMYFCASRRQGAAATDTQYFGPGTRLTVL.

The chain is built from TRBV25-1 and TRBJ2-5; a weak D match, TRBD1 (5 bases). Between the trimmed V and J ends, which lost 2 bases and 3 bases, there was a span of 7 bases. The CDR3 has 13 amino acids. CDR1 and CDR2 (germline): MGHDK, SYGVNS. Here the CDR3 DNA reads TGTGCCAGCAGTGAAGCAGGGAAAGAGACCCAGTACTTC. This codes for CASSEAGKETQYF.

J is TRBJ2-7 and V is TRBV15; D call uncertain. The CDR3 contains 13 residues. CDR1 and CDR2 from the germline V gene are LNHNV and YYDKDF (reference sequence). Trimming shortened V by 0 bases and J by 4 bases, and 7 bases separated the two germline ends. The CDR3 coding sequence is TGTGCCACCAGCAGAGATCTCGGGTACGAGCAGTACTTC. It translates to CATSRDLGYEQYF.

The rearrangement uses TRBV5-1 and TRBJ2-1; 10 nucleotides agree with TRBD2. This CDR3 comprises 15 residues. The J segment lost 3 bases and the V segment lost 7 bases, leaving 7 bases of the junction unmatched. Germline loops: CDR1 SGHRS, CDR2 YFSETQ. In DNA form, the CDR3 reads TGCGCCAGCGGGATAGCGGGGGGCTTCTACAATGAGCAGTTCTTC. As protein: CASGIAGGFYNEQFF.